A single sample gave rise to the 21 T cell receptor beta chains below, sequenced in a study of post-analysis software for immune sequencing data. Built from TCR beta cDNA, the libraries had unique molecular identifiers in them. From the PCR reads, TCRdb called clonotypes with MiXCR, one entry per CDR3 protein. The data show about 540,000 distinct CDR3 sequences, approximately 31% seen once. General study results and limits: Controls showed lower frequencies than patients for four to six TRBV segments, and TRBV5-6, TRBV5-1 and TRBV20-1 were among these.

Their antigens remain unidentified. The specimen was blood. The receptors come from a girl aged 2-17 years with multiple sclerosis.

Only a few counts were recorded for this clonotype. CDR3 DNA sequence: TGTGCTAGTGGTTTGATACCGGGACCCCTAAGTGGCAATGAGCAGTTCTTC. As protein: CASGLIPGPLSGNEQFF. The chain couples TRBV12-5 to TRBJ2-1; perhaps D is TRBD1 or TRBD2 (5 bases each). Trimming shortened V by 2 bases and J by 6 bases, and 20 bases separated the two germline ends. CDR3 length equals 17 residues. CDR1 is LGHNT, CDR2 FRNRAP, per germline.

This sequence joins TRBV7-2 and TRBJ2-3; D is ambiguous. V lost 6 bases and J 4 bases, leaving 11 bases between the germline ends. The CDR3 length is 13 residues. Germline CDR1 reads SGHTA; CDR2 reads FQGNSA. This CDR3 reads CASRPHYPDTQYF. For the CDR3, the DNA is TGTGCCAGCAGGCCTCACTACCCAGATACGCAGTATTTT.

A word on this clonotype: At one end the junction does not follow the germline gene, possibly because of a read error. The rearrangement links TRBV10-3 to TRBJ2-2; 8 bases match TRBD2. The germline CDR1 and CDR2 sequences are ENHRY and SYGVKD. The CDR3 runs 18 residues. CDR3 sequence: CAISPPRGGLNYTGELFF. The DNA of the CDR3 is TGTGCCATCAGTCCCCCCCGGGGGGGCCTAAACTACACCGGGGAGCTGTTCTTT.

This chain connects TRBV7-7 to TRBJ1-1, with D unclear. V was trimmed by 1 base and J by 1 base, leaving 4 bases between them. CDR1 is SSHAT and CDR2 is FNYEAQ in the germline V gene (reference sequence). This CDR3 comprises 13 residues. The CDR3 region has the DNA TGTGCCAGCAGCTTAGACGAGAACACTGAAGCTTTCTTT. It translates to CASSLDENTEAFF.

The chain is built from TRBV5-1 and TRBJ1-1, with no clear D. Germline V lookup: CDR1 SGHRS, CDR2 YFSETQ. This CDR3 is built from 14 residues. Trimming left V 0 bases short and J 5 bases short, with 11 bases between. CDR3 sequence (DNA): TGCGCCAGCAGCTTGGTACAGCCGGGGACTGAAGCTTTCTTT. The encoded protein is CASSLVQPGTEAFF.

The chain carries TRBV20-1 and TRBJ2-7; 11 positions match TRBD2. The CDR3 extends over 14 amino acids. J gave up 2 bases and V 5 bases, and 5 bases lay outside the gene matches. Per the germline V gene, CDR1 is DFQATT and CDR2 is SNEGSKA (reference sequence). As DNA, the CDR3 is TGCAGTGCTCCCGGGACTAGCGGCGCCTACGAGCAGTACTTC. Translated, it gives CSAPGTSGAYEQYF.

The chain recombines TRBV7-3 with TRBJ1-1; D gene uncertain. CDR1 is SGHTA, CDR2 FQGTGA, per germline. V lost 4 bases to trimming and J lost 10 bases, with 13 bases between them. The CDR3 contains 12 residues. CDR3 sequence (DNA): TGTGCCAGCAGCTCCCCCGGGCAAGGAGCTTTCTTT. It is translated as CASSSPGQGAFF. Filled out from reference TRBV7-3 and TRBJ1-1, the complete variable domain reads GAGVSQTPSNKVTEKGKYVELRCDPISGHTALYWYRQSLGQGPEFLIYFQGTGAADDSGLPNDRFFAVRPEGSVSTLKIQRTERGDSAVYLCASSSPGQGAFFGQGTRLTVV.

The chain has TRBV20-1 and TRBJ1-1; the D is unclear. Germline V gene lookup returns CDR1 DFQATT and CDR2 SNEGSKA (reference sequence). This CDR3 spans 13 amino acids. The V end was cut by 8 bases, the J end by 6 bases, with 19 bases between. The CDR3 region has the DNA TGCAGTTCAAACCCCTACGGAGGGTCTGAAGCTTTCTTT. It is translated as CSSNPYGGSEAFF.

The chain carries TRBV6-6 and TRBJ2-3; 9 nucleotides match TRBD2. Germline trimming cut 2 bases from V and 4 bases from J; bases unmatched to any gene: 10. The CDR3 is 17 residues long. Germline CDR1 MNHNY, CDR2 SVGAGI (reference sequence). CDR3 DNA sequence: TGTGCCAGCAGTTACGGGGTCAGCGGGGGGAGACCAGATACGCAGTATTTT. The encoded protein is CASSYGVSGGRPDTQYF.

Notes on this clonotype: At one end, the junction sequence differs from germline, possibly due to a read error. The chain joins TRBV5-1 to TRBJ1-5; D is possibly TRBD1 (6 bases). The CDR3 sequence is 13 residues long. Germline CDR1 SGHRS, CDR2 YFSETQ. CDR3 in DNA: TGCACCAGCAGCTTGGGGGCGGGTCAGCCCCAGCATTTT. Its translation: CTSSLGAGQPQHF. The full variable domain, rest sourced from reference TRBV5-1 and TRBJ1-5, is KAGVTQTPRYLIKTRGQQVTLSCSPISGHRSVSWYQQTPGQGLQFLFEYFSETQRNKGNFPGRFSGRQFSNSRSEMNVSTLELGDSALYLCTSSLGAGQPQHFGDGTRLSIL.

This clonotype was counted a few times. The chain uses TRBV20-1 and TRBJ1-2; D is uncertain. CDR3 size: 11 residues. CDR1 and CDR2 (germline): DFQATT, SNEGSKA (reference sequence). Trimming removed 2 bases at V and 6 bases at J, with 7 bases between. CDR3 DNA sequence: TGCAGTGCTAGAAAGGGAAATGGCTACACCTTC. This gives the protein CSARKGNGYTF.

The chain couples TRBV6-1 to TRBJ2-5; D possibly corresponds to TRBD1 (6 bases). V lost 4 bases, J lost 2 bases, and 8 bases lay in between. Germline values: CDR1 MNHNS, CDR2 SASEGT. This CDR3 comprises 13 residues. CDR3 DNA sequence: TGTGCCAGCAGTGCCCAGGGGCAAGAGACCCAGTACTTC. It specifies CASSAQGQETQYF.

This clonotype turned up a few times. The chain links TRBV18 to TRBJ2-3; TRBD1 matches at 9 bases. Trimming took 3 bases from V and 6 from J; bases not matched to a gene: 10. Germline-derived CDR1 and CDR2 are KGHSH and LQKENI. The CDR3 runs to 16 residues. The CDR3 region has the DNA TGTGCCAGCTCACCCCTCGGGACAGGGATTTCGGATACGCAGTATTTT. Its protein product is CASSPLGTGISDTQYF. Combining the CDR3 with reference TRBV18 and TRBJ2-3 gives the whole variable domain NAGVMQNPRHLVRRRGQEARLRCSPMKGHSHVYWYRQLPEEGLKFMVYLQKENIIDESGMPKERFSAEFPKEGPSILRIQQVVRGDSAAYFCASSPLGTGISDTQYFGPGTRLTVL.

This clonotype appeared a few times. The V and J genes are TRBV7-3 and TRBJ2-1, with D perhaps TRBD1 (6 bases). Germline CDR1 reads SGHTA; CDR2 reads FQGTGA. The ends were cut back, 5 bases at V and 3 bases at J, with 8 bases in the middle. The CDR3 covers 13 residues. CDR3 sequence: CASSRDNYNEQFF. CDR3 DNA sequence: TGTGCCAGCAGCAGGGACAACTACAATGAGCAGTTCTTC.

This clonotype has just one count. The rearrangement links TRBV3-1 to TRBJ1-2, with TRBD1 matching 7 bases. The V segment lost 4 bases and the J segment 1 base; nucleotides outside the gene matches: 6. CDR3 size: 15 residues. Per the germline V gene, CDR1 is LGHDT and CDR2 is YNNKEL (reference sequence). The CDR3 DNA sequence: TGTGCCAGCAGCCTCGGGACAGACTATAACTATGGCTACACCTTC. Translation: CASSLGTDYNYGYTF.

V and J are TRBV6-5 and TRBJ2-3; a weak D match, TRBD1 (5 bases). The germline CDR1 and CDR2 sequences are MNHEY and SVGAGI. The ends were cut back, 6 bases at V and 3 bases at J, with 10 bases in the middle. The CDR3 has 13 residues. The CDR3 is CASRRRQTDTQYF. The CDR3, as DNA: TGTGCCAGCAGAAGAAGACAGACAGATACGCAGTATTTT.

A single count supports this clonotype. The chain is built from TRBV6-5 and TRBJ1-5; 9 bases agree with TRBD1. CDR3 length: 15 amino acids. After removal of 8 bases from V and 0 bases from J, the junction contained 5 bases not matched to a gene. Germline-derived CDR1 and CDR2 are MNHEY and SVGAGI. The CDR3 loop is CASRDRDYSNQPQHF. The CDR3 DNA sequence: TGTGCCAGCCGGGACAGGGACTATAGCAATCAGCCCCAGCATTTT.

The rearrangement uses TRBV6-5 and TRBJ2-3; D not certain. The CDR3 has 13 amino acids. Trimming stripped 7 bases from V and 4 bases from J, with 12 bases between. Germline V gene lookup returns CDR1 MNHEY and CDR2 SVGAGI. CDR3 in amino acids: CASTRVPSDTQYF. CDR3 DNA sequence: TGTGCCAGCACCCGTGTGCCCTCAGATACGCAGTATTTT.

The chain uses TRBV18 and TRBJ2-7; D might be TRBD2 (6 bases). The J call is in doubt because the DNA end fits TRBJ2-5 better. The CDR3 has 15 residues. Germline loops: CDR1 KGHSH, CDR2 LQKENI. In DNA form, the CDR3 reads TGTGCCAGCTCACCAATATCGGACCGGGGGGAGACCCAGTACTTC. It encodes CASSPISDRGETQYF.

The chain links TRBV9 to TRBJ2-5; D is ambiguous. Germline CDR1 reads SGDLS; CDR2 reads YYNGEE. Trimming removed 4 bases from V and 1 base from J, with 14 bases in between. CDR3 size: 15 residues. In nucleotides, the CDR3 is TGTGCCAGCAGCAGCTTTGCGGTGAGCCAAGAGACCCAGTACTTC. Amino acids: CASSSFAVSQETQYF.

Details on this clonotype: A much larger clone lies one base from this, so it may be a read error. The chain couples TRBV6-4 to TRBJ2-3; TRBD2 might be the D (5 bases). The CDR3 length is 14 residues. With 3 bases removed from V and 1 base from J, the gap between germline ends came to 8 bases. The germline V gene has CDR1 MRHNA and CDR2 SNTAGT. The CDR3 loop reads CASSEVSGTDTQYF. In nucleotides, the CDR3 is TGTGCCAGCAGTGAAGTTAGCGGCACAGATACGCAGTATTTT.